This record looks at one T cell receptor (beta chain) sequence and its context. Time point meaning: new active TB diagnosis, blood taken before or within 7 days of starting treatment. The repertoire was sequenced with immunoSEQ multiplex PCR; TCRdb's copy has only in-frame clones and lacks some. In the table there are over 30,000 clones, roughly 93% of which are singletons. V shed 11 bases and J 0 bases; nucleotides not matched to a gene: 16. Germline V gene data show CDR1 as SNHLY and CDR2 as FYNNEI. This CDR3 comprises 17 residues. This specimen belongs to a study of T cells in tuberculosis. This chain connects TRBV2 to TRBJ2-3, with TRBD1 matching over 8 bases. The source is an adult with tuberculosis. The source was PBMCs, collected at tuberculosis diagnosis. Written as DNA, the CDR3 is TGTGCCGTCAGGGGGCCCGGACAGCGGTCTAGCACAGATACGCAGTATTTT. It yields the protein CAVRGPGQRSSTDTQYF.